This TCR beta chain comes out of a study of blood T cell repertoires in COVID-19. This clone was recorded once. How the authors handled the data: Counts of nucleated cells, estimated from reference gene primer amplification, were obtained. Clones were read by immunoSEQ multiplex PCR, and TCRdb kept only the in-frame ones, dropping some. The DNA was the basis for D and trimming; V, J and clone size are from that table. The sample holds some 64,000 clones, about 80% seen once. V lost 8 bases and J 4 bases, leaving 15 bases between the germline ends. The CDR3 totals 14 residues. The germline CDR1 and CDR2 sequences are SGHVS and FQNEAQ.

Sequencing used peripheral blood. The origin of this receptor is an elderly man with active or convalescent COVID-19. J is TRBJ1-5 and V is TRBV7-8; maybe TRBD1 (5 bases). The CDR3 loop is CASLPRGRNQPQHF. The CDR3 region has the DNA TGTGCCAGCCTCCCGCGGGGGAGGAATCAGCCCCAGCATTTT.